This TCR beta chain was retrieved from a study of T cells in Graves' hyperthyroidism and ophthalmopathy. This CDR3 region has 13 residues. V was cut by 6 bases and J by 9 bases, with 17 bases left in between. In regard to this clonotype: This may arise from a read error, as a much more abundant clone is one base away.

Diagnosis relied on clinical symptoms, serum thyroxine and TRAb, thyroid ultrasound and orbital computed tomography. The source material, RNA transcripts, was used to amplify TCR beta CDR3 regions. When the TCR CDR3 underwent first-round RT-PCR, the HTBI primer set was used. TCRdb independently ran MiXCR on the multiplex PCR reads; one entry per CDR3 protein. Of around 610,000 distinct CDR3 sequences in the sample, approximately 14% were seen once. The sequence was obtained from a middle-aged woman with Graves' ophthalmopathy. The sequenced sample was blood. V is TRBV12-3 or TRBV12-4 and J is TRBJ1-2; no firm D call. The CDR3 here is CASSSHGSQSYTF. The CDR3 DNA is TGTGCCAGCAGCTCCCACGGGAGCCAAAGCTACACCTTC.